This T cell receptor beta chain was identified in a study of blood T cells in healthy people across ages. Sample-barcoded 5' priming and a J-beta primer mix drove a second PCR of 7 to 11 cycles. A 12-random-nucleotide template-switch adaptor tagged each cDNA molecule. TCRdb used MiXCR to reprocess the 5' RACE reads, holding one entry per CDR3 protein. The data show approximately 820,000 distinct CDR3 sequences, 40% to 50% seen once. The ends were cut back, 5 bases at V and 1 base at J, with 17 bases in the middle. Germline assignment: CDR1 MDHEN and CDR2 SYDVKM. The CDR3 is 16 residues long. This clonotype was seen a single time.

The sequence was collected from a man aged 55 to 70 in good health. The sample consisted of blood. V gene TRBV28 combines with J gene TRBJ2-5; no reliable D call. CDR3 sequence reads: CASSPPPRPTQETQYF. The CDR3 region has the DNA TGTGCCAGCAGTCCTCCCCCTCGTCCCACCCAAGAGACCCAGTACTTC.